A selection of T cell receptor beta chains follows, all from one sample in a study of cytomegalovirus exposure and HLA in healthy donors. The protocol was immunoSEQ multiplex PCR, while the TCRdb copy is restricted to in-frame clones and leaves out a portion. The sample holds approximately 160,000 clones, around 77% seen once. The sequenced sample consisted of PBMCs. All receptors derive from a woman in her twenties or thirties in good health and CMV-seronegative. Each CDR3 is given with its conserved first and last residue. Each record gives: V gene, CDR3 length, J gene, D gene, clone size, CDR3 DNA, CDR3 protein. D genes are given only for firm matches. Rows give clone size only sometimes, using once, few, many, or a class for an expanded clone.

TRBV6-1	15	TRBJ2-7	TRBD2	.	TGTGCCAGCAGGTCTACTAGCGGGAGGGGCGTCGAGCAGTACTTC	CASRSTSGRGVEQYF
TRBV6-5	14	TRBJ2-2	.	.	TGTGCCAGCAGTCCGGGACTGGTAACCGGGGAGCTGTTTTTT	CASSPGLVTGELFF
TRBV11-2	16	TRBJ2-1	.	.	TGTGCCAGCAGCTTATGGGATTTCGGGACCTACAATGAGCAGTTCTTC	CASSLWDFGTYNEQFF
TRBV5-8	15	TRBJ1-1	TRBD1	.	TGTGCCAGCAGCCATCGACAGGGGGCAAACACTGAAGCTTTCTTT	CASSHRQGANTEAFF
TRBV18	14	TRBJ2-1	TRBD2	.	TGTGCCAGCTCCGGACTAGCGGGAGTTGGTGAGCAGTTCTTC	CASSGLAGVGEQFF
TRBV4-2	16	TRBJ1-2	TRBD1	.	TGTGCCAGCAGCCAGGCCCAGACAGGGTGGAGCTATGGCTACACCTTC	CASSQAQTGWSYGYTF
TRBV6-1	15	TRBJ2-1	TRBD2	few	TGTGCCAGCAGCGAGACTAGCGGGGGCTACAATGAGCAGTTCTTC	CASSETSGGYNEQFF
TRBV5-4	16	TRBJ2-3	TRBD2	few	TGTGCCAGCAGCTTCGGAGGACTAGCGGACACAGATACGCAGTATTTT	CASSFGGLADTDTQYF
TRBV5-4	14	TRBJ1-3	.	few	TGTGCCAGCAGTTTTGGGAGCTCTGGAAACACCATATATTTT	CASSFGSSGNTIYF
TRBV5-1	13	TRBJ1-1	TRBD1	once	TGCGCCAGCAAAACAGGGGCGAACACTGAAGCTTTCTTT	CASKTGANTEAFF
TRBV11-2	14	TRBJ2-3	.	.	TGTGCCAGCAGCTTTTCAAGAGGTACAGATACGCAGTATTTT	CASSFSRGTDTQYF
TRBV27	14	TRBJ1-2	.	.	TGTGCCAGCAGTTTGGGAGGGACTCACTATGGCTACACCTTC	CASSLGGTHYGYTF
TRBV14	14	TRBJ2-1	.	.	TGTGCCAGCAGCCAATTGCGAGCGTTAGGTGAGCAGTTCTTC	CASSQLRALGEQFF
TRBV7-3	15	TRBJ2-7	.	.	TGTGCCAGCAGCTTAACTGGGACAAGGTCCTCCGAGCAGTACTTC	CASSLTGTRSSEQYF
TRBV7-2	14	TRBJ1-3	.	.	TGTGCCAGCACCTTTAACGGGGCTGGAAACACCATATATTTT	CASTFNGAGNTIYF
TRBV5-1	14	TRBJ1-1	TRBD1	.	TGCGCCAGCAGGTGGGACAGGTCAACTACTGAAGCTTTCTTT	CASRWDRSTTEAFF
TRBV10-2	18	TRBJ1-3	.	.	TGCGCCAGCAGTGACGGCAGGGCCTTCAGCTTCTCTGGAAACACCATATATTTT	CASSDGRAFSFSGNTIYF